These 25 T cell receptor beta chains share one sample of origin, sequenced in a study of PD-L1 blockade in urothelial cancer. Repertoires were generated with immunoSEQ multiplex PCR, while TCRdb's copy carries only in-frame clones and drops some. The table lists roughly 100,000 clones, around 78% of them singletons. Time point given: peripheral blood 6 weeks after treatment start. This specimen was PBMCs, taken around atezolizumab (anti-PD-L1) treatment. These receptors originate from a man in his 70s with urothelial cancer.

The rearrangement uses TRBV10-3 and TRBJ2-3; D unresolved. Trimming took off 6 bases at V and 2 bases at J, with 15 bases between the two ends. This CDR3 spans 15 amino acids. Germline V gene sequence: CDR1 ENHRY, CDR2 SYGVKD. In DNA, the CDR3 is TGTGCCATCAGCCCCCACCGGTCTGACACAGATACGCAGTATTTT. Amino acid sequence: CAISPHRSDTDTQYF.

The chain has TRBV7-2 and TRBJ2-4; 9 nucleotides align to TRBD2. In germline, CDR1 is SGHTA, CDR2 FQGNSA. Trimming took 3 bases from V and 8 from J; bases not matched to a gene: 8. The CDR3 totals 15 residues. CDR3 sequence: CASSLGTSTGYIQYF. In DNA form, the CDR3 reads TGTGCCAGCAGCTTGGGGACTAGCACAGGATACATTCAGTACTTC.

In its sample, this clone was seen a few times. The rearrangement joins TRBV7-9 to TRBJ1-1; TRBD1 might be the D (5 bases). Germline loops: CDR1 SEHNR, CDR2 FQNEAQ (reference sequence). V shed 5 bases and J shed 0 bases, with 10 bases lying between them. The CDR3 runs 14 residues. In nucleotides, the CDR3 is TGTGCCAGCAGCATGACAGAGCTGAACACTGAAGCTTTCTTT. Its translation is CASSMTELNTEAFF. Using reference TRBV7-9 and TRBJ1-1 for the parts outside the CDR3, the full variable domain is DTGVSQNPRHKITKRGQNVTFRCDPISEHNRLYWYRQTLGQGPEFLTYFQNEAQLEKSRLLSDRFSAERPKGSFSTLEIQRTEQGDSAMYLCASSMTELNTEAFFGQGTRLTVV.

This clone showed up just once. This chain connects TRBV7-3 to TRBJ2-3, with 7 bases aligning to TRBD2. This CDR3 has 13 residues. V was pared by 5 bases and J by 7 bases, with 6 bases of the junction left unmatched. Germline V gene data show CDR1 as SGHTA and CDR2 as FQGTGA. This chain's CDR3 is CASSPVGLNTQYF. CDR3 DNA: TGTGCCAGCAGCCCCGTGGGACTAAATACGCAGTATTTT.

In this sample, this clone turned up once. The chain links TRBV6-1 to TRBJ1-1; TRBD1 is a possible D gene (6 bases). The CDR3 spans 14 residues. Trimming shortened V by 6 bases and J by 4 bases, and 15 bases separated the two germline ends. Germline-derived CDR1 and CDR2 are MNHNS and SASEGT. CDR3 DNA: TGTGCCAGCAGACCTTTAACAGGGACCACTGAAGCTTTCTTT. The encoded protein is CASRPLTGTTEAFF.

This chain connects TRBV5-1 to TRBJ2-6; D not resolved. The length of the CDR3 is 15 residues. V lost 0 bases, J lost 0 bases, and 4 bases lay in between. The germline gives CDR1 SGHRS, CDR2 YFSETQ. The CDR3 DNA reads TGCGCCAGCAGCTTGGCAGTCTCTGGGGCCAACGTCCTGACTTTC. Residues: CASSLAVSGANVLTF.

This clone was seen a handful of times. The chain is built from TRBV5-6 and TRBJ2-7, with 10 positions matching TRBD2. The V gene's germline CDR1 is SGHDT and CDR2 YYEEEE. J was trimmed by 1 base and V by 4 bases; bases with no gene match: 5. This CDR3 has 15 amino acids. CDR3 sequence: CASSVGTSASYEQYF. The CDR3 DNA follows: TGTGCCAGCAGCGTTGGGACTAGCGCATCCTACGAGCAGTACTTC. Looking up the rest from reference TRBV5-6 and TRBJ2-7 gives the full variable domain: DAGVTQSPTHLIKTRGQQVTLRCSPKSGHDTVSWYQQALGQGPQFIFQYYEEEERQRGNFPDRFSGHQFPNYSSELNVNALLLGDSALYLCASSVGTSASYEQYFGPGTRLTVT.

The gene calls are TRBV6-5 and TRBJ2-7, with 8 nucleotides matching TRBD1. The ends lost 6 bases at V and 4 bases at J; junction bases unmatched: 5. The CDR3 has 13 amino acids. The germline V gene encodes CDR1 MNHEY and CDR2 SVGAGI. DNA of the CDR3: TGTGCCAGCAGCTCCGGGACAGGATACGAGCAGTACTTC. Encoded protein: CASSSGTGYEQYF.

This clone has a handful of counts. The chain uses TRBV9 and TRBJ2-3; D might be TRBD2 (7 bases). CDR3 length: 18 residues. The V and J ends lost 0 bases and 2 bases respectively, with 19 bases between them. From germline, CDR1 is SGDLS and CDR2 YYNGEE. The CDR3 region has the DNA TGTGCCAGCAGCGTAGCTGAAAAGGGGGGGGGATACACAGATACGCAGTATTTT. It specifies CASSVAEKGGGYTDTQYF.

This rearrangement joins TRBV5-4 to TRBJ1-1, with 8 bases matching TRBD1. The germline V gene encodes CDR1 SGHNT and CDR2 YYREEE (reference sequence). The length of the CDR3 is 17 residues. V dropped 4 bases and J dropped 5; count of bases not matched to a gene: 16. This CDR3 is CASSGGQGASLGTEAFF. CDR3 DNA sequence: TGTGCCAGCAGCGGGGGGCAGGGGGCCTCCTTGGGTACTGAAGCTTTCTTT.

The V gene is TRBV5-6, the J gene TRBJ2-3; D is uncertain. CDR1 is SGHDT, CDR2 YYEEEE, per germline. The V end was cut by 2 bases, the J end by 2 bases, with 6 bases between. The length of the CDR3 is 13 residues. The CDR3 sequence is CASSFRNTDTQYF. The CDR3 coding sequence is TGTGCCAGCAGCTTTCGTAACACAGATACGCAGTATTTT. Based on the CDR3 plus reference TRBV5-6 and TRBJ2-3, the full variable domain is DAGVTQSPTHLIKTRGQQVTLRCSPKSGHDTVSWYQQALGQGPQFIFQYYEEEERQRGNFPDRFSGHQFPNYSSELNVNALLLGDSALYLCASSFRNTDTQYFGPGTRLTVL.

The CDR3 loop is CASSDSSGNTIYF. DNA of the CDR3: TGTGCCAGTAGCGACTCCTCTGGAAACACCATATATTTT. This sequence joins TRBV19 and TRBJ1-3, with unresolved D. V was pared by 6 bases and J by 0 bases, with 6 bases between. This CDR3 contains 13 residues. Germline V gene data show CDR1 as LNHDA and CDR2 as SQIVND (reference sequence).

As DNA, the CDR3 is TGTGCCTGGAGCCGGAGTTACACTGAAGCTTTCTTT. Encoded protein: CAWSRSYTEAFF. V usage is TRBV30 and J usage is TRBJ1-1; D is unresolved. CDR3 length: 12 amino acids. Germline CDR1 is GTSNPN and CDR2 is SVGIG (reference sequence). V was clipped by 3 bases and J by 3 bases, with 8 bases between them. The full variable domain, rest sourced from reference TRBV30 and TRBJ1-1, is SQTIHQWPATLVQPVGSPLSLECTVEGTSNPNLYWYRQAAGRGLQLLFYSVGIGQISSEVPQNLSASRPQDRQFILSSKKLLLSDSGFYLCAWSRSYTEAFFGQGTRLTVV.

The rearrangement links TRBV18 to TRBJ2-2; 8 nucleotides align to TRBD2. CDR3 length: 16 residues. Looked up from germline, CDR1 is KGHSH and CDR2 is LQKENI. V was pared by 3 bases and J by 3 bases, with 6 bases of the junction left unmatched. The chain's CDR3 is CASSPRGGHDTGELFF. The DNA for the CDR3 is TGTGCCAGCTCACCTCGGGGGGGCCACGACACCGGGGAGCTGTTTTTT.

V and J are TRBV6-1 and TRBJ1-2, with no clear D. The CDR3 has 14 residues. The germline CDR1 and CDR2 sequences are MNHNS and SASEGT. Between the trimmed V and J ends, which lost 7 bases and 4 bases, there was a span of 16 bases. This CDR3 is CASTPREGTYGYTF. The CDR3 coding sequence is TGTGCCAGCACCCCGCGGGAGGGAACCTATGGCTACACCTTC.

The rearrangement links TRBV18 to TRBJ1-3, with 8 bases aligning to TRBD1. CDR1 is KGHSH, CDR2 LQKENI, per germline. The length of the CDR3 is 15 residues. V lost 2 bases to trimming and J lost 1 base; unmatched junction nucleotides: 1. CDR3 DNA sequence: TGTGCCAGCTCACCAAACAGGGGGTCTGGAAACACCATATATTTT. Translating gives CASSPNRGSGNTIYF.

This clone is a singleton in its sample. This chain links TRBV10-3 with TRBJ2-1; 14 bases align to TRBD2. The CDR3 consists of 17 residues. Germline assignment: CDR1 ENHRY and CDR2 SYGVKD. V was pared by 6 bases and J by 7 bases, with 11 bases of the junction left unmatched. In nucleotides, the CDR3 is TGTGCCATCAGCGCCCTCCCCGGGACTAGCGGGAGTAATGAGCAGTTCTTC. It codes for CAISALPGTSGSNEQFF.

In DNA, the CDR3 is TGTGCCAGCAGCTTAGGGGTTTGGGGGGAGAGCGGGGAGCTGTTTTTT. Its protein is CASSLGVWGESGELFF. The J gene is TRBJ2-2, the V gene TRBV7-8; possibly TRBD2 for D (6 bases). The germline V gene has CDR1 SGHVS and CDR2 FQNEAQ. The CDR3 has 16 residues. The ends were cut back, 1 base at V and 7 bases at J, with 16 bases in the middle.

The V and J genes are TRBV28 and TRBJ1-6, with D perhaps matching TRBD1 (6 bases). CDR3 length: 12 residues. Trimming removed 4 bases at V and 10 bases at J, with 8 bases between. CDR1 and CDR2 (germline): MDHEN, SYDVKM. CDR3 sequence: CASSSGESPLHF. CDR3 bases: TGTGCCAGCAGTTCAGGGGAATCACCCCTCCACTTT. Full variable domain (outside the CDR3, taken from reference TRBV28 and TRBJ1-6): DVKVTQSSRYLVKRTGEKVFLECVQDMDHENMFWYRQDPGLGLRLIYFSYDVKMKEKGDIPEGYSVSREKKERFSLILESASTNQTSMYLCASSSGESPLHFGNGTRLTVT.

V gene TRBV19 combines with J gene TRBJ2-1; 8 bases fit TRBD2. Trimming at V came to 4 bases and at J to 8 bases, leaving 10 bases not matched to a gene. CDR1 and CDR2 (germline): LNHDA, SQIVND (reference sequence). The CDR3 has 15 amino acids. CDR3 nucleotides: TGTGCCAGTAGTACCCGGGGGGGCCTGGTGGATGAGCAGTTCTTC. This codes for CASSTRGGLVDEQFF.

This clone was recorded only once. V usage is TRBV18 and J usage is TRBJ2-7, with 8 bases identical to TRBD2. V dropped 6 bases and J dropped 5; count of bases not matched to a gene: 9. Germline CDR1 is KGHSH and CDR2 is LQKENI. The CDR3 length is 14 residues. CDR3 sequence: CASSLGTRRDEQYF. The CDR3 DNA reads as TGTGCCAGCTCCCTCGGGACTAGGCGGGACGAGCAGTACTTC.

This chain joins TRBV10-3 and TRBJ2-1, with TRBD2 matching 12 bases. Germline V lookup: CDR1 ENHRY, CDR2 SYGVKD. This CDR3 region has 14 residues. V shed 5 bases, J shed 5 bases, and the junction held 1 base outside the gene matches. CDR3 nucleotide sequence: TGTGCCATCAGTCGGACTAGCGGGAACAATGAGCAGTTCTTC. Its translation is CAISRTSGNNEQFF.

The chain joins TRBV5-4 to TRBJ2-1, with D maybe TRBD2 (5 bases). This CDR3 is built from 15 residues. CDR1 and CDR2 from the germline V gene are SGHNT and YYREEE (reference sequence). The V end was cut by 4 bases, the J end by 2 bases, with 13 bases between. CDR3: CASSRSGTAYNEQFF. For the CDR3, the DNA is TGTGCCAGCAGCCGAAGCGGAACCGCCTACAATGAGCAGTTCTTC.

This chain joins TRBV5-5 and TRBJ1-2, with a tentative D call TRBD1 (6 bases). Trimming took off 0 bases at V and 5 bases at J, with 14 bases between the two ends. CDR1 is SGHKS and CDR2 is YYEKEE in the germline V gene (reference sequence). The CDR3 sequence is 15 residues long. The CDR3, as DNA: TGTGCCAGCAGCTTGGTGGGGGGGCCGGGATATGGCTACACCTTC. This gives the protein CASSLVGGPGYGYTF.

This chain joins TRBV7-3 and TRBJ2-5; 11 positions agree with TRBD1. This CDR3 is 16 amino acids long. From germline, CDR1 is SGHTA and CDR2 FQGTGA. V lost 5 bases to trimming and J lost 5 bases; unmatched junction nucleotides: 10. The CDR3 nucleotides read TGTGCCAGCAGCCCCACCGGACAGGGGGCGCGTGAGACCCAGTACTTC. Translated: CASSPTGQGARETQYF.